Reported below is one T cell receptor (beta chain). The sample originates from a study of shared clonotypes between healthy human individuals. Germline loops: CDR1 SGHRS, CDR2 YFSETQ. This CDR3 is 13 amino acids long. The V and J ends lost 7 bases and 6 bases respectively, with 16 bases between them. Sorted-subset replicate PCR reactions contained roughly 190 ng DNA, corresponding to about 30,000 T cell genomes. Repertoires were generated with immunoSEQ multiplex PCR, while TCRdb's copy carries only in-frame clones and drops some. The sample shows around 980,000 clones, 78% of them seen only once. Material: memory CD4+ T cells from PBMCs. This sample's subset: CD45RA-negative fraction. The source is a young man in good health. Some clones in this sample may be carry-over from other donors' samples. The chain is built from TRBV5-1 and TRBJ1-1; D is unresolved. In DNA, the CDR3 is TGCGCCAGCGGGTGGCAGGACGGGTCTGAAGCTTTCTTT. Amino acids: CASGWQDGSEAFF. Based on the CDR3 plus reference TRBV5-1 and TRBJ1-1, the full variable domain is KAGVTQTPRYLIKTRGQQVTLSCSPISGHRSVSWYQQTPGQGLQFLFEYFSETQRNKGNFPGRFSGRQFSNSRSEMNVSTLELGDSALYLCASGWQDGSEAFFGQGTRLTVV.